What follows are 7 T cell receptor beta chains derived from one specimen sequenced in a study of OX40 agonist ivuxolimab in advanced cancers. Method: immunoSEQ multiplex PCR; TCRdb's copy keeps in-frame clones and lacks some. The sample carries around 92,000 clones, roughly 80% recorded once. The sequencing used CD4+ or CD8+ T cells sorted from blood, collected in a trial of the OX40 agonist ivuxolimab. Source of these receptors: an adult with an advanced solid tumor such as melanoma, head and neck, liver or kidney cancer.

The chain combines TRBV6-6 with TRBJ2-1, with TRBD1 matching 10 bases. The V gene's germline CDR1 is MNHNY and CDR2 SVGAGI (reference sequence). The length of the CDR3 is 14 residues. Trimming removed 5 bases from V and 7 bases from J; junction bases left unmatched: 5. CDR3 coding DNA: TGTGCCAGCAGTGGACAGGGGGGGCCTAATGAGCAGTTCTTC. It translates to CASSGQGGPNEQFF.

The CDR3 nucleotides are TGTGCCATCACGCGGGATCTAAATCAGCCCCAGCATTTT. Protein sequence: CAITRDLNQPQHF. The chain recombines TRBV10-3 with TRBJ1-5, with D hard to call. V was shortened by 7 bases and J by 4 bases, with 11 bases between the two germline ends. The CDR3 is 13 amino acids. The germline V gene has CDR1 ENHRY and CDR2 SYGVKD.

The CDR3 protein is CASLTRGAVTGELFF. The CDR3 bases are TGTGCCAGCCTAACTCGGGGGGCGGTCACCGGGGAGCTGTTTTTT. The chain joins TRBV25-1 to TRBJ2-2, with a weak D call TRBD2 (7 bases). The CDR3 contains 15 residues. Germline lookup yields CDR1 MGHDK and CDR2 SYGVNS. V lost 8 bases and J 4 bases, leaving 17 bases between the germline ends.

As DNA, the CDR3 is TGCGCCAGCAGCTTGGGGTCAACCCTGAACTATGGCTACACCTTC. This sequence encodes CASSLGSTLNYGYTF. This chain links TRBV5-1 with TRBJ1-2; D is unclear. V was shortened by 0 bases and J by 2 bases, with 11 bases between the two germline ends. Germline lookup yields CDR1 SGHRS and CDR2 YFSETQ. The CDR3 consists of 15 residues.

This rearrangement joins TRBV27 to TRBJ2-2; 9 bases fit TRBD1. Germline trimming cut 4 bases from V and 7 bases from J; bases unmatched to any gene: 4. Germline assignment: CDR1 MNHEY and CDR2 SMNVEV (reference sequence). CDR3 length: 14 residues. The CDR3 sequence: CASSSTGGSGELFF. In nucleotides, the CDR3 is TGTGCCAGCAGTTCGACAGGGGGTAGCGGGGAGCTGTTTTTT.

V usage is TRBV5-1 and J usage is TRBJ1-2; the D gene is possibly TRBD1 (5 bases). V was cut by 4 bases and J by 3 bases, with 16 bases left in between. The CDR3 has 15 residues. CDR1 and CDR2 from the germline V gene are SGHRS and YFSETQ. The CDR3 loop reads CASSVDGEGYYGYTF. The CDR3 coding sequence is TGCGCCAGCAGCGTTGACGGCGAGGGGTACTATGGCTACACCTTC.

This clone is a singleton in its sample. The CDR3 loop is CASRAWDTEAFF. CDR3 coding DNA: TGTGCCAGCAGGGCATGGGACACTGAAGCTTTCTTT. V usage is TRBV7-6 and J usage is TRBJ1-1, with no clear D. Germline CDR1 SGHVS, CDR2 FNYEAQ. V dropped 6 bases and J dropped 3 bases, with 8 bases sitting between them. The CDR3 covers 12 residues.